This T cell receptor beta chain was obtained from a study of control samples from healthy donors and cancer patients. Here immunoSEQ multiplex PCR was the method, and the copy in TCRdb shows in-frame clones only, minus some. The sample contains 120,000 to 150,000 clones, 91% of which appear only once. The sequence was obtained from a man aged 25-45 years in good health. Sequences were obtained from blood.

The CDR3: CASSDYGAGGSEQYF. CDR3 DNA: TGCGCCAGCAGTGATTACGGGGCGGGGGGGAGCGAGCAGTACTTC. The rearrangement joins TRBV10-2 to TRBJ2-7; 9 bases map to TRBD2. The V and J ends lost 3 bases and 6 bases, in that order; junction bases with no gene match: 9. The CDR3 totals 15 residues. CDR1 is WSHSY and CDR2 is SAAADI in the germline V gene.